These 6 T cell receptor beta chains came from one sample sequenced in a study of T cell responses to AZD1222 COVID-19 vaccine. Some clones are missing from TCRdb's copy, which holds only in-frame ones; the method was immunoSEQ multiplex PCR. Of 120,000 or so clones listed, approximately 90% are singletons. This specimen consisted of peripheral blood, obtained 28 days after the second AZD1222 dose. The receptor set was obtained from an adult who received the AZD1222 COVID-19 vaccine.

This rearrangement joins TRBV27 to TRBJ2-2; 13 nucleotides line up with TRBD2. The CDR3 spans 16 residues. CDR1 is MNHEY, CDR2 SMNVEV, per germline (reference sequence). V lost 6 bases and J lost 4; bases outside the gene matches: 5. The CDR3 sequence: CASSHGLAGATGELFF. CDR3 nucleotide sequence: TGTGCCAGCAGCCACGGACTAGCGGGGGCCACCGGGGAGCTGTTTTTT.

This sequence joins TRBV5-1 and TRBJ2-1; the match to TRBD1 covers 7 bases. The germline V gene has CDR1 SGHRS and CDR2 YFSETQ. The CDR3 consists of 15 residues. Trimming cost V 7 bases and J 1 base; bases outside gene matches: 8. The CDR3: CASGQGGPSYNEQFF. As DNA, the CDR3 is TGCGCCAGCGGCCAAGGGGGCCCATCCTACAATGAGCAGTTCTTC.

The chain uses TRBV25-1 and TRBJ2-4; no clear D. The CDR3 totals 15 residues. V was clipped by 3 bases and J by 0 bases, with 9 bases between them. Germline values: CDR1 MGHDK, CDR2 SYGVNS. CDR3 sequence: CASSDRGGAKNIQYF. CDR3 DNA sequence: TGTGCCAGCAGTGACAGAGGTGGAGCCAAAAACATTCAGTACTTC.

The chain joins TRBV19 to TRBJ2-3; no reliable D call. The CDR3 sequence is 13 residues long. V lost 1 base, J lost 5 bases, and 7 bases lay in between. Germline V CDR1 and CDR2: LNHDA, SQIVND (reference sequence). Here the CDR3 reads CASSIGFKDTQYF. In DNA form, the CDR3 reads TGTGCCAGTAGTATAGGCTTTAAAGATACGCAGTATTTT.

The rearrangement links TRBV5-4 to TRBJ1-4, with 7 bases lining up with TRBD1. Trimming cost V 6 bases and J 5 bases; bases outside gene matches: 7. CDR1 is SGHNT, CDR2 YYREEE, per germline (reference sequence). This CDR3 region has 14 residues. CDR3 in DNA: TGTGCCAGCAACAATCAGGGGGAAAATGAAAAACTGTTTTTT. Its translation: CASNNQGENEKLFF.

The rearrangement uses TRBV11-1 and TRBJ2-3; D might be TRBD1 (5 bases). Trimming cost V 0 bases and J 0 bases, with 10 bases left between them. This CDR3 region has 16 residues. The V gene's germline CDR1 is SGHAT and CDR2 FQDESV (reference sequence). The CDR3 spells CASSLAGDDSTDTQYF. The DNA for the CDR3 is TGTGCCAGCAGCTTAGCAGGGGATGACAGCACAGATACGCAGTATTTT.